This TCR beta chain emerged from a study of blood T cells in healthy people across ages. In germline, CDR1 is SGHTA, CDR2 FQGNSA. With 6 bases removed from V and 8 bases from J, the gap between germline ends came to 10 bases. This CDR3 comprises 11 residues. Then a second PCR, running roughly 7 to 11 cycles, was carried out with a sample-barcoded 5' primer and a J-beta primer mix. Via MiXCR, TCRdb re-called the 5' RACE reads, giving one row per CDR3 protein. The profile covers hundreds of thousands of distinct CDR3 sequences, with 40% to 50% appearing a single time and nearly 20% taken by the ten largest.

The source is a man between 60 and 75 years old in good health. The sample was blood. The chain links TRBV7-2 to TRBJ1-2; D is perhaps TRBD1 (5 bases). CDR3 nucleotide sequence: TGTGCCAGCAGTACAGGTAGAGGCTACACCTTC. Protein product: CASSTGRGYTF.